Following are 21 T cell receptor beta chains from one sample sequenced in a study of blood T cell repertoires in COVID-19. Measured with immunoSEQ multiplex PCR; TCRdb has only the in-frame clones, and not every one. The sample shows tens of thousands of clones, under 95% of them seen only once. Sample: peripheral blood. The receptors originated from a human donor in a cohort sampled during active COVID-19.

V is TRBV4-1 and J is TRBJ1-2; 9 bases agree with TRBD1. Germline values: CDR1 MGHRA, CDR2 YSYEKL. CDR3 size: 13 residues. Germline trimming cut 5 bases from V and 8 bases from J; bases unmatched to any gene: 6. CDR3 in DNA: TGCGCCAGCAGCACGGGACAGGGAGACGGCTACACCTTC. Protein product: CASSTGQGDGYTF.

The chain recombines TRBV5-5 with TRBJ1-1; D gene uncertain. The CDR3 consists of 14 residues. Per the germline V gene, CDR1 is SGHKS and CDR2 is YYEKEE (reference sequence). V gave up 0 bases and J gave up 0 bases, with 6 bases separating them. For the CDR3, the DNA is TGTGCCAGCAGCTTGGCTGAGGTGAACACTGAAGCTTTCTTT. Translating gives CASSLAEVNTEAFF.

The chain combines TRBV5-6 with TRBJ1-6, with unresolved D. The CDR3 extends over 12 amino acids. Trimming took 3 bases from V and 7 from J, leaving 5 bases between them. From germline, CDR1 is SGHDT and CDR2 YYEEEE. The CDR3 DNA is TGTGCCAGCAGCTCTATAAATTCACCCCTCCACTTT. Translation: CASSSINSPLHF.

V is TRBV6-1 and J is TRBJ1-5; D may be TRBD1 (5 bases). The length of the CDR3 is 15 residues. V was shortened by 3 bases and J by 4 bases, with 13 bases between the two germline ends. The V gene's germline CDR1 is MNHNS and CDR2 SASEGT. The CDR3 nucleotides are TGTGCCAGCAGTGAGGGCAGTGGGGGGAATCAGCCCCAGCATTTT. Translating it yields CASSEGSGGNQPQHF.

The genes are TRBV4-1 and TRBJ2-7; tentatively, D is TRBD1 (5 bases). Trimming stripped 0 bases from V and 4 bases from J, with 13 bases between. CDR1 and CDR2 from the germline V gene are MGHRA and YSYEKL. The CDR3 contains 15 residues. The CDR3 here is CASSQDSKGYYEQYF. The CDR3 nucleotides read TGCGCCAGCAGCCAAGATTCAAAGGGGTATTACGAGCAGTACTTC.

The V gene is TRBV6-2 or TRBV6-3, the J gene TRBJ1-2; D uncertain. V was clipped by 0 bases and J by 4 bases, with 6 bases between them. This CDR3 contains 13 residues. The germline CDR1 and CDR2 sequences are MNHEY and SVGEGT. The CDR3 sequence is CASSYSRFYGYTF. CDR3 bases: TGTGCCAGCAGTTACTCACGGTTCTATGGCTACACCTTC.

This clone was observed once. CDR3 sequence: CASSELRTGRTGYTF. CDR3 nucleotide sequence: TGTGCCAGCAGTGAGCTAAGGACAGGGAGGACAGGCTACACCTTC. This chain links TRBV2 with TRBJ1-2; 8 nucleotides match TRBD1. Germline V gene sequence: CDR1 SNHLY, CDR2 FYNNEI. There are 15 residues in the CDR3. With V trimmed by 3 bases and J by 8 bases, 11 bases remained unmatched.

The chain joins TRBV5-6 to TRBJ1-2; D is possibly TRBD1 (6 bases). The germline V gene encodes CDR1 SGHDT and CDR2 YYEEEE. V shed 4 bases and J shed 2 bases, with 15 bases lying between them. This CDR3 spans 15 amino acids. The CDR3: CASSLNYRENYGYTF. CDR3 nucleotide sequence: TGTGCCAGCAGCCTGAACTACAGGGAAAACTATGGCTACACCTTC.

The V call is TRBV9, the J call TRBJ1-2; D remains unclear. CDR1 is SGDLS and CDR2 is YYNGEE in the germline V gene. CDR3 length: 11 residues. V was trimmed by 9 bases and J by 6 bases, leaving 12 bases between them. CDR3 nucleotides: TGTGCCACCGAGGGAATTCATGGCTACACCTTC. Protein: CATEGIHGYTF.

The chain couples TRBV6-1 to TRBJ1-5, with 7 bases matching TRBD1. The CDR3 length is 18 residues. V shed 0 bases, J shed 6 bases, and the junction held 14 bases outside the gene matches. Germline assignment: CDR1 MNHNS and CDR2 SASEGT. DNA of the CDR3: TGTGCCAGCAGTGAAGCGGAGGACAGGCGCCGGAGGAGTCAGCCCCAGCATTTT. This gives the protein CASSEAEDRRRRSQPQHF.

The chain uses TRBV25-1 and TRBJ2-3, with D perhaps matching TRBD1 (5 bases). The germline gives CDR1 MGHDK, CDR2 SYGVNS. V was clipped by 3 bases and J by 8 bases, with 12 bases between them. The CDR3 has 13 amino acids. CDR3 sequence: CASSDSGKGTQYF. For the CDR3, the DNA is TGTGCCAGCAGTGACTCAGGGAAAGGTACGCAGTATTTT.

This clone appeared a single time. The chain combines TRBV9 with TRBJ2-7, with 10 bases matching TRBD1. This CDR3 has 13 residues. V lost 0 bases, J lost 6 bases, and 0 bases stayed unmatched. The germline gives CDR1 SGDLS, CDR2 YYNGEE. In DNA, the CDR3 is TGTGCCAGCAGCGTAGGGGACAGGGGCGAGCAGTACTTC. Translating gives CASSVGDRGEQYF.

V is TRBV27 and J is TRBJ2-7; perhaps TRBD1 as D (6 bases). V was trimmed by 11 bases and J by 3 bases, leaving 17 bases between them. In germline, CDR1 is MNHEY, CDR2 SMNVEV (reference sequence). The CDR3 extends over 13 amino acids. The CDR3: CAGDKGHRYEQYF. CDR3 sequence (DNA): TGTGCCGGGGACAAGGGACACCGCTACGAGCAGTACTTC.

This clone appeared a single time. The V gene is TRBV2, the J gene TRBJ2-7; 13 bases line up with TRBD2. V lost 6 bases to trimming and J lost 1 base; unmatched junction nucleotides: 12. CDR3 length: 18 amino acids. Germline lookup yields CDR1 SNHLY and CDR2 FYNNEI. Written as DNA, the CDR3 is TGTGCCAGCAGAGATCCGGGACTAGCGGGGCGACGTTCCTACGAGCAGTACTTC. It encodes CASRDPGLAGRRSYEQYF. Using reference TRBV2 and TRBJ2-7 for the parts outside the CDR3, the full variable domain is EPEVTQTPSHQVTQMGQEVILRCVPISNHLYFYWYRQILGQKVEFLVSFYNNEISEKSEIFDDQFSVERPDGSNFTLKIRSTKLEDSAMYFCASRDPGLAGRRSYEQYFGPGTRLTVT.

The chain has TRBV9 and TRBJ1-1; 7 bases are a match to TRBD1. Trimming at V came to 3 bases and at J to 2 bases, leaving 16 bases not matched to a gene. CDR3 length: 18 residues. From germline, CDR1 is SGDLS and CDR2 YYNGEE. In DNA form, the CDR3 reads TGTGCCAGCAGCGCCTCCTGGACAGGACCGGTGAGAAACACTGAAGCTTTCTTT. Its protein product is CASSASWTGPVRNTEAFF. Complete variable domain (other parts from reference TRBV9 and TRBJ1-1): DSGVTQTPKHLITATGQRVTLRCSPRSGDLSVYWYQQSLDQGLQFLIQYYNGEERAKGNILERFSAQQFPDLHSELNLSSLELGDSALYFCASSASWTGPVRNTEAFFGQGTRLTVV.

The chain is built from TRBV6-6 and TRBJ1-2; 8 bases line up with TRBD1. The germline CDR1 and CDR2 sequences are MNHNY and SVGAGI (reference sequence). This CDR3 region has 17 residues. J was trimmed by 4 bases and V by 5 bases; bases with no gene match: 15. CDR3 sequence (DNA): TGTGCCAGCAGTCGATATCTACAACAGGGGACAGGCTATGGCTACACCTTC. This sequence encodes CASSRYLQQGTGYGYTF.

The chain links TRBV4-3 to TRBJ1-2; D unclear. V was shortened by 0 bases and J by 10 bases, with 18 bases between the two germline ends. CDR3 length equals 15 residues. Germline V gene lookup returns CDR1 LGHNA and CDR2 YSLEER. CDR3 sequence reads: CASSQDMEVRVVYTF. In DNA, the CDR3 is TGCGCCAGCAGCCAAGATATGGAGGTCCGGGTTGTCTACACCTTC.

The chain combines TRBV10-2 with TRBJ1-1; 8 positions agree with TRBD1. CDR3 length: 13 residues. CDR1 is WSHSY, CDR2 SAAADI, per germline. The ends lost 3 bases at V and 3 bases at J; junction bases unmatched: 0. The CDR3 is CASSDRGHTEAFF. CDR3 nucleotide sequence: TGCGCCAGCAGTGACAGGGGGCACACTGAAGCTTTCTTT.

In its sample, this clone was seen once. The chain has TRBV28 and TRBJ1-5, with TRBD1 identical over 8 bases. This CDR3 contains 15 residues. Per germline, CDR1 MDHEN and CDR2 SYDVKM. J was trimmed by 7 bases and V by 5 bases; bases with no gene match: 10. The CDR3: CASSPFGQGWQPQHF. The CDR3, as DNA: TGTGCCAGCAGTCCCTTCGGACAGGGATGGCAGCCCCAGCATTTT.

The chain uses TRBV13 and TRBJ2-7; TRBD1 agrees at 9 bases. V shed 5 bases and J 2 bases; nucleotides not matched to a gene: 4. There are 14 residues in the CDR3. Per germline, CDR1 PRHDT and CDR2 FYEKMQ (reference sequence). The CDR3 loop is CASSPRDRAYEQYF. DNA for the CDR3: TGTGCCAGCAGCCCCAGGGACAGGGCCTACGAGCAGTACTTC. Together with reference TRBV13 and TRBJ2-7, the CDR3 gives the full variable domain: AAGVIQSPRHLIKEKRETATLKCYPIPRHDTVYWYQQGPGQDPQFLISFYEKMQSDKGSIPDRFSAQQFSDYHSELNMSSLELGDSALYFCASSPRDRAYEQYFGPGTRLTVT.

The chain carries TRBV20-1 and TRBJ1-2, with D unresolved. The length of the CDR3 is 17 residues. Trimming stripped 3 bases from V and 2 bases from J, with 22 bases between. Germline V CDR1 and CDR2: DFQATT, SNEGSKA (reference sequence). The CDR3 here is CSASSSSLSTLNYGYTF. CDR3 DNA: TGCAGTGCTAGTTCTTCCTCACTCTCCACCCTCAACTATGGCTACACCTTC.